The clone carrying this TCR beta chain has ten or more counts. This entry belongs to a study of T cell repertoires in cytomegalovirus infection. TCRdb re-called the reads with MiXCR, one entry per CDR3 protein. The sample contains about 320,000 distinct CDR3 sequences, approximately 9.5% of which appear only once. The V end lost 8 bases, the J end lost 4 bases, and 21 bases lay between the germline ends. Germline V gives CDR1 SEHNR, CDR2 FQNEAQ (reference sequence). The CDR3 contains 17 residues. The TCR was taken from a human donor in good health (CMV status not recorded). Some clones in this sample may be carry-over from other donors' samples. The chain recombines TRBV7-9 with TRBJ2-6, with D perhaps given as TRBD1 or TRBD2 (5 bases each). Sequenced sample: PBMCs. The CDR3 is CASAPPGRTGGANVLTF. In DNA form, the CDR3 reads TGTGCCAGCGCCCCCCCGGGGCGAACGGGGGGGGCCAACGTCCTGACTTTC.